These T cell receptor beta chains were read from a single sample in a study of CD8 T cells in ankylosing spondylitis. MiXCR was run by TCRdb on the 5' RACE reads, yielding one entry per CDR3 protein. The data contain 250,000 or so distinct CDR3 sequences, roughly a quarter of them singletons. The sequenced sample consisted of blood, either unsorted or a sorted T cell fraction (not recorded which). All receptors come from a male donor with ankylosing spondylitis or in good health (not recorded which). The CDR3 runs from the conserved cysteine through the conserved F or W. A D gene is named only where the DNA matches it firmly. Clone size is shown for a subset of rows, as once, few, many or a class of expanded clone.

D gene: .
J gene: TRBJ2-5
clone size: .
V gene: TRBV2
CDR3 DNA: TGTGCCAGCAGTGAATATAAGGCAGAGACCCAGTACTTC
CDR3 protein: CASSEYKAETQYF

D gene: .
J gene: TRBJ1-2
clone size: few
V gene: TRBV20-1
CDR3 DNA: TGCAGTGCTATTTCTGAGGGATCTAACTATGGCTACACCTTC
CDR3 protein: CSAISEGSNYGYTF

D gene: .
J gene: TRBJ2-7
clone size: few
V gene: TRBV29-1
CDR3 DNA: TGCAGCGCCAGCTCCGGGACTTCCTACGAGCAGTACTTC
CDR3 protein: CSASSGTSYEQYF

D gene: .
J gene: TRBJ1-1
clone size: many
V gene: TRBV5-1
CDR3 DNA: TGCGCCAGCAGCGGGGGCGGACTGAACACTGAAGCTTTCTTT
CDR3 protein: CASSGGGLNTEAFF

D gene: .
J gene: TRBJ2-3
clone size: .
V gene: TRBV7-9
CDR3 DNA: TGTGCCAGCAGCTTAGCGGAGGGGATACGGACGCAGTATTTT
CDR3 protein: CASSLAEGIRTQYF

D gene: .
J gene: TRBJ2-5
clone size: .
V gene: TRBV18
CDR3 DNA: TGTGCCAGCTCACCACCGAGGTCCAGGGAAGAGACCCAGTACTTC
CDR3 protein: CASSPPRSREETQYF

D gene: TRBD2
J gene: TRBJ2-5
clone size: few
V gene: TRBV29-1
CDR3 DNA: TGCAGCGTGACTCTAGCGGGGGTAGAGACCCAGTACTTC
CDR3 protein: CSVTLAGVETQYF

D gene: .
J gene: TRBJ2-5
clone size: many
V gene: TRBV20-1
CDR3 DNA: TGCAGTGCTAGAGGAGGAGTAAGGGGGAGGCAGACCCAGTACTTC
CDR3 protein: CSARGGVRGRQTQYF

D gene: .
J gene: TRBJ2-5
clone size: .
V gene: TRBV20-1
CDR3 DNA: TGCAGTGCTAGAGACGCAACAAGGAGCCAAGAGACCCAGTACTTC
CDR3 protein: CSARDATRSQETQYF

D gene: .
J gene: TRBJ2-5
clone size: .
V gene: TRBV28
CDR3 DNA: TGTGCCAGCAGTGCCAACACCAAGGACGGTTTCGGGGAGACCCAGTACTTC
CDR3 protein: CASSANTKDGFGETQYF

D gene: TRBD2
J gene: TRBJ2-7
clone size: .
V gene: TRBV20-1
CDR3 DNA: TGCAGTGCTCATAGCGGGGGGGAGCGAGAGCAGTACTTC
CDR3 protein: CSAHSGGEREQYF

D gene: .
J gene: TRBJ1-5
clone size: few
V gene: TRBV6-1
CDR3 DNA: TGTGCCAGCAGGGAGAAGGGTATAGGGGCAGGGAACCAGCCCCAGCATTTT
CDR3 protein: CASREKGIGAGNQPQHF

D gene: TRBD1
J gene: TRBJ2-3
clone size: .
V gene: TRBV29-1
CDR3 DNA: TGCAGCGTCACCCGGGACCAGACAGGGGTGGCAGATACGCAGTATTTT
CDR3 protein: CSVTRDQTGVADTQYF

D gene: .
J gene: TRBJ2-1
clone size: few
V gene: TRBV7-2
CDR3 DNA: TGTGCCAGCAGCCAGGGGAGGGAAAATGAGCAGTTCTTC
CDR3 protein: CASSQGRENEQFF

D gene: TRBD1
J gene: TRBJ1-5
clone size: .
V gene: TRBV10-1
CDR3 DNA: TGCGCCAGCAGTGAGCAGGGACAGGGAAGGAGGAGCAATCAGCCCCAGCATTTT
CDR3 protein: CASSEQGQGRRSNQPQHF

D gene: TRBD1
J gene: TRBJ1-2
clone size: many
V gene: TRBV12-3/TRBV12-4
CDR3 DNA: TGTGCCAGCAAACAAACAGGGGGCGATGGCTACACCTTC
CDR3 protein: CASKQTGGDGYTF